This TCR beta chain was sequenced during a study of blood T cell repertoires in COVID-19. Individuals drawn from 24 US areas were about 18 to 90 years old. TCRdb keeps only in-frame clones here, not all; method: immunoSEQ multiplex PCR. The sample lists some 390,000 clones; around 91% were seen once. The CDR3 spans 16 residues. J lost 2 bases, V lost 1 base, and 5 bases had no gene match. Germline assignment: CDR1 MGHRA and CDR2 YSYEKL. V gene TRBV4-1 combines with J gene TRBJ2-7; 10 bases align to TRBD1. The sequence derives from a man aged 25-40 years who had recovered from COVID-19. Sequencing used PBMCs or T cells enriched from blood (not recorded which). The CDR3 DNA reads as TGCGCCAGCAGCCAAGGGCGGGACAGGGGAGCCTACGAGCAGTACTTC. As protein: CASSQGRDRGAYEQYF.